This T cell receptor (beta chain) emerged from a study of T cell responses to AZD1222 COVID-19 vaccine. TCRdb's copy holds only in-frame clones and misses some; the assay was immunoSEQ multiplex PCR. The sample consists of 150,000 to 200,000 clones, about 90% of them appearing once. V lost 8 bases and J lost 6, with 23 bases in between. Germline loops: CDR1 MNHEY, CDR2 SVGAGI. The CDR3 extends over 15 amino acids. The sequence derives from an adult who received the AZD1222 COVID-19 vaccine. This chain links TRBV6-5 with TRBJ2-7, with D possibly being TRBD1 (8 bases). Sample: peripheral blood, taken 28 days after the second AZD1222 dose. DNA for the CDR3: TGTGCCAGCTCTAGGGAGGGCAGGGGGCCGGGCGAGCAGTACTTC. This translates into CASSREGRGPGEQYF.